The source of this TCR beta chain is a study of CD8 T cells in ankylosing spondylitis (dated by TCRdb to the late 2010s). For the wider study: T cell receptor beta repertoires were profiled in healthy donors and ankylosing spondylitis patients so that disease-linked TCR variants could be found. The whole study cohort included 108 healthy donors and 25 or so ankylosing spondylitis patients. Peripheral blood was sampled, and synovial fluid was additionally collected from ankylosing spondylitis patients. Results the study describes overall, beyond this receptor: Some TCR beta motif variants had previously been reported in synovial fluid and blood of reactive arthritis patients, which suggested common disease-initiation mechanisms. Blood from ankylosing spondylitis patients appeared to be characterized by a TCR beta motif composed of eight highly homologous amino acid variants. The disease-linked clones had a CD8+ phenotype and were found at relatively low frequencies in peripheral blood. The disease-linked clones were reported to be significantly enriched in matched synovial fluid samples from ankylosing spondylitis patients.

The sample holds a few counts of this clonotype. It lacks a known antigen. Nothing much larger sits one base from this clone, and base qualities are not available. Sequencing used an Illumina HiSeq 2500. Quantitative 5'-RACE with molecular barcodes was the method used to prepare the TCR beta libraries. The source study handled its data this way. A new computational method, built on a probabilistic model of VDJ rearrangement, was used to identify disease-linked TCR variants. The raw public reads went through TCRdb reprocessing: fastp at Q25, MiXCR clone calling, in-frame beta chains kept. Rows are combined by CDR3 protein, so each entry shows the most common genes and DNA. The V and J calls and clone size come from TCRdb's table, not from the authors' own analysis. The sample contains a few hundred thousand distinct CDR3 sequences, more than 20% of them found a single time. Of the sample, about an eighth falls within the top ten clones.

CDR1 MNHEY and CDR2 SVGEGT were looked up in the germline V gene. V loses 3 bases of germline sequence and J loses 4 bases, and the interval between the two ends is 15 bases. From its cysteine to its phenylalanine, the CDR3 spans 15 amino acids. The entry retains the CDR3 DNA only, 45 bases that are in frame from base 1. The rearrangement combines TRBV6-2 or TRBV6-3 with TRBJ2-5; the D match is possibly TRBD1 or TRBD2, with 6 bases aligned in each. This clonotype was sampled from a male donor with ankylosing spondylitis or in good health (not recorded which). The sequencing sample was made of blood, either unsorted or a sorted T cell fraction (not recorded which). The base sequence is TGTGCCAGCAGTTATCAGGGGACGGGGGCAGAGACCCAGTACTTC. This sequence encodes CASSYQGTGAETQYF.